The T cell receptor beta chain under discussion was sequenced for a study of OX40 agonist ivuxolimab in advanced cancers. The V segment lost 5 bases and the J segment 7 bases; nucleotides outside the gene matches: 8. Looked up from germline, CDR1 is MNHNY and CDR2 is SVGAGI (reference sequence). The CDR3 extends over 15 amino acids. Study-wide results and caveats: The investigators did not determine what antigen specificity the expanded peripheral T cells had. Clonal expansion by week 6 occurred in CD4+ and CD8+ blood T cells (at 0.1 to 3.0 mg/kg).

Profiled with immunoSEQ multiplex PCR; TCRdb holds only in-frame clones, not every one. This sample has approximately 50,000 clones; approximately 80% occur once, and the top ten carry 9.5% to 15%. Worth noting for this clone: The target antigen is unknown.

V and J are TRBV6-6 and TRBJ2-7, with TRBD2 matching over 13 bases. The TCR comes from an adult with an advanced solid tumor such as melanoma, head and neck, liver or kidney cancer. Sample: CD4+ or CD8+ T cells sorted from blood, taken in a trial of the OX40 agonist ivuxolimab. This CDR3 reads CASSDPGLAGREQYF. The DNA of the CDR3 is TGTGCCAGCAGTGACCCGGGACTAGCGGGGCGGGAGCAGTACTTC.